The rows below give T cell receptor beta chains drawn from one sample of a study of blood T cell repertoires in COVID-19. Assay used: immunoSEQ multiplex PCR; TCRdb lists only in-frame clones, some missing. Altogether over 200,000 clones are present, around nine tenths being singletons, with the ten largest covering 1.5%. What was sequenced was peripheral blood. These TCRs come from a man between 18 and 29 years old with active or convalescent COVID-19. Each CDR3 is given with its conserved first and last residue. The D gene is left open where the match is weak. Clone size is stated in some rows and not others, as once, few, many or a class when expanded.

V	size	J	D	DNA	CDR3
TRBV3-1/TRBV3-2	-	TRBJ2-7	-	TGTGCCAGCAGCCGACCTCTACAGGGAACCTACGAGCAGTACTTC	CASSRPLQGTYEQYF
TRBV10-2	-	TRBJ1-2	-	TGCGCCAGCAGTGAGGGGCAGTACTATGGCTACACCTTC	CASSEGQYYGYTF
TRBV19	-	TRBJ2-2	TRBD1	TGTGCCAGTAGTCCAACGGCCGGGACAGCGAACACCGGGGAGCTGTTTTTT	CASSPTAGTANTGELFF
TRBV25-1	-	TRBJ1-4	TRBD1	TGTGCCAGCAGTAGCGGACAGGGATGGGAAAAACTGTTTTTT	CASSSGQGWEKLFF
TRBV27	once	TRBJ2-7	-	TGTGCCAGCAGTGACAACTCCTACGAGCAGTACTTC	CASSDNSYEQYF
TRBV11-2	-	TRBJ1-2	TRBD1	TGTGCCAGCAGCTCCGGGACAGTCCTCTATGGCTACACCTTC	CASSSGTVLYGYTF
TRBV27	-	TRBJ2-7	-	TGTGCCAGCCGAGCGGAGCCGGCGGCCTACGAGCAGTACTTC	CASRAEPAAYEQYF
TRBV25-1	-	TRBJ2-7	TRBD1	TGTGCCAGCAGTTTGGGGACAGGGGGTTACGAGCAGTACTTC	CASSLGTGGYEQYF
TRBV6-6	once	TRBJ1-3	-	TGTGCCATATTAGCGACTGGAAACACCATATATTTT	CAILATGNTIYF
TRBV30	-	TRBJ1-5	-	TGTGCCTGGAGTCGGGACACCCTTCAGCCCCAGCATTTT	CAWSRDTLQPQHF
TRBV7-8	-	TRBJ1-4	TRBD1	TGTGCCAGCAGCTTTATCCGGGACAGGGGAACGAAAAAACTGTTTTTT	CASSFIRDRGTKKLFF
TRBV6-5	-	TRBJ1-6	-	TGTGCCAGCAGTTGGTCTGCAGGGAAATATAATTCACCCCTCCACTTT	CASSWSAGKYNSPLHF
TRBV27	-	TRBJ2-6	-	TGTGCCAGCAGTTTTTCTACCCCTGGGGCCAACGTCCTGACTTTC	CASSFSTPGANVLTF
TRBV12-3/TRBV12-4	-	TRBJ1-5	TRBD1	TGTGCCAGCAGTTTATCGGAAGAGGACAGGAAGCATTTT	CASSLSEEDRKHF
TRBV9	-	TRBJ2-5	-	TGTGCCAGCAGCGTAGTAGAACAAGAGACCCAGTACTTC	CASSVVEQETQYF
TRBV9	-	TRBJ2-2	-	TGTGCCAGCAGCGTCGTCTCCAGGGACATCGGAACCGGGGAGCTGTTTTTT	CASSVVSRDIGTGELFF
TRBV30	-	TRBJ2-7	-	TGTGCCTGGAGGAAACAGGGATTCTACGAGCAGTACTTC	CAWRKQGFYEQYF
TRBV19	-	TRBJ1-1	-	TGTGCCAGTACTCCTATGGGGCTGGGCACTGAAGCTTTCTTT	CASTPMGLGTEAFF
TRBV3-1/TRBV3-2	-	TRBJ1-5	-	TGTGCCAGCAGCCACCGCGGGAGAGGAGGCAGCAATCAGCCCCAGCATTTT	CASSHRGRGGSNQPQHF
TRBV11-2	-	TRBJ2-2	-	TGTGCCAGCAGCATCCTCGTCTTTGGGGCCGCCGGGGAGCTGTTTTTT	CASSILVFGAAGELFF